These T cell receptor beta chains were read from a single sample in a study of T cells after yellow fever vaccination. TCRdb reanalysed the 5' RACE reads using MiXCR and keeps one entry per CDR3 protein. The sample holds some 350,000 distinct CDR3 sequences, 8.7% seen once. Sequenced here: PBMCs, sampled on the day of the first yellow fever vaccination. These receptors originate from a man younger than 30 who received the YFV17D yellow fever vaccine. CDR3s include the opening cysteine and the closing phenylalanine or tryptophan. Each record gives: CDR3 length, clone size, V gene, D gene, J gene, CDR3 DNA, CDR3 protein. D genes are given only for firm matches. Size is stated for part of the rows, as once, few or many counts, or as a class when the clone is expanded.

CDR3 length: 13; clone size: few; V gene: TRBV5-6; D gene: .; J gene: TRBJ2-3; CDR3 DNA: TGTGCCAGCAGCAGGTTGACGACAGATACGCAGTATTTT; CDR3 protein: CASSRLTTDTQYF
CDR3 length: 15; clone size: .; V gene: TRBV18; D gene: .; J gene: TRBJ1-4; CDR3 DNA: TGTGCCAGCTCACCACAGGACGGAGCTAATGAAAAACTGTTTTTT; CDR3 protein: CASSPQDGANEKLFF
CDR3 length: 15; clone size: .; V gene: TRBV4-3; D gene: .; J gene: TRBJ1-1; CDR3 DNA: TGCGCCAGCAGCCTTCTGGCACCACCGAACACTGAAGCTTTCTTT; CDR3 protein: CASSLLAPPNTEAFF
CDR3 length: 13; clone size: .; V gene: TRBV27; D gene: .; J gene: TRBJ1-2; CDR3 DNA: TGTGCCAGCAGTTCCGACAGCAGCTATGGCTACACCTTC; CDR3 protein: CASSSDSSYGYTF
CDR3 length: 14; clone size: many; V gene: TRBV5-1; D gene: .; J gene: TRBJ1-1; CDR3 DNA: TGCGCCAGCAGCTTGTACCAACGGAACACTGAAGCTTTCTTT; CDR3 protein: CASSLYQRNTEAFF
CDR3 length: 14; clone size: few; V gene: TRBV9; D gene: .; J gene: TRBJ1-4; CDR3 DNA: TGTGCCAGCAGCGCCGGGGAGGGTATTGGAAAACTGTTTTTT; CDR3 protein: CASSAGEGIGKLFF
CDR3 length: 13; clone size: .; V gene: TRBV28; D gene: .; J gene: TRBJ1-5; CDR3 DNA: TGTGCCAGCAATGGGTTTAGCAATCAGCCCCAGCATTTT; CDR3 protein: CASNGFSNQPQHF
CDR3 length: 15; clone size: .; V gene: TRBV5-6; D gene: .; J gene: TRBJ2-2; CDR3 DNA: TGTGCCAGCAGCGAGAGGAATGTGCCGGCCGGGGAGCTGTTTTTT; CDR3 protein: CASSERNVPAGELFF
CDR3 length: 13; clone size: few; V gene: TRBV27; D gene: TRBD1; J gene: TRBJ2-5; CDR3 DNA: TGTGCCAGCAGTTTAGGGACAGGGAGGACCCAGTACTTC; CDR3 protein: CASSLGTGRTQYF
CDR3 length: 15; clone size: .; V gene: TRBV5-6; D gene: .; J gene: TRBJ1-5; CDR3 DNA: TGTGCCAGCAGCTTGTTAATCAGGAGCAATCAGCCCCAGCATTTT; CDR3 protein: CASSLLIRSNQPQHF
CDR3 length: 13; clone size: many; V gene: TRBV7-2; D gene: .; J gene: TRBJ1-1; CDR3 DNA: TGTGCCAGCAGCTTAGTTTTGGACACTGAAGCTTTCTTT; CDR3 protein: CASSLVLDTEAFF
CDR3 length: 12; clone size: many; V gene: TRBV12-3/TRBV12-4; D gene: TRBD1; J gene: TRBJ1-2; CDR3 DNA: TGTGCCAGCAGTCTAGGGGGCAGTGGCTACACCTTC; CDR3 protein: CASSLGGSGYTF
CDR3 length: 14; clone size: .; V gene: TRBV20-1; D gene: TRBD1; J gene: TRBJ1-2; CDR3 DNA: TGCAGTGCGTATCCCAGGGGGAGAAGAGAAGGCTACACCTTC; CDR3 protein: CSAYPRGRREGYTF
CDR3 length: 13; clone size: .; V gene: TRBV6-1; D gene: .; J gene: TRBJ2-2; CDR3 DNA: TGTGCCAGCAGGGTCGGAACAACCGGGGAGCTGTTTTTT; CDR3 protein: CASRVGTTGELFF
CDR3 length: 16; clone size: .; V gene: TRBV20-1; D gene: TRBD1; J gene: TRBJ1-5; CDR3 DNA: TGCAGTGCTACGACCAATCAGGGGGTTCATAATCAGCCCCAGCATTTT; CDR3 protein: CSATTNQGVHNQPQHF
CDR3 length: 13; clone size: .; V gene: TRBV28; D gene: .; J gene: TRBJ1-2; CDR3 DNA: TGTGCCAGCAGTTTAGCGGCAGGGCGTGGCTACACCTTC; CDR3 protein: CASSLAAGRGYTF
CDR3 length: 18; clone size: .; V gene: TRBV4-3; D gene: TRBD1; J gene: TRBJ1-2; CDR3 DNA: TGCGCCAGCAGCCAAGATAGACAGGGGGCACTACATAACTATGGCTACACCTTC; CDR3 protein: CASSQDRQGALHNYGYTF
CDR3 length: 16; clone size: few; V gene: TRBV6-1; D gene: .; J gene: TRBJ2-2; CDR3 DNA: TGTGCCAGCAGTCCCTCTGCCGGAAGCCTTACCGGGGAGCTGTTTTTT; CDR3 protein: CASSPSAGSLTGELFF
CDR3 length: 14; clone size: few; V gene: TRBV7-2; D gene: .; J gene: TRBJ2-3; CDR3 DNA: TGTGCCAGCAGCCGTCGGAGGGTGACAGATACGCAGTATTTT; CDR3 protein: CASSRRRVTDTQYF
CDR3 length: 12; clone size: once; V gene: TRBV5-4; D gene: .; J gene: TRBJ2-2; CDR3 DNA: TGTGCCAGCTCAGGTTACACCGGGGAGCTGTTTTTT; CDR3 protein: CASSGYTGELFF
CDR3 length: 16; clone size: few; V gene: TRBV12-3/TRBV12-4; D gene: .; J gene: TRBJ2-5; CDR3 DNA: TGTGCCAGCAGTTTGGAGGGGGGGATTTTTGGAGAGACCCAGTACTTC; CDR3 protein: CASSLEGGIFGETQYF
CDR3 length: 15; clone size: few; V gene: TRBV3-1; D gene: TRBD1; J gene: TRBJ1-2; CDR3 DNA: TGTGCCAGCAGCCCAAAGAGGGACAGGTCGATTGGCTACACCTTC; CDR3 protein: CASSPKRDRSIGYTF
CDR3 length: 14; clone size: few; V gene: TRBV5-1; D gene: .; J gene: TRBJ1-1; CDR3 DNA: TGCGCCAGCAGCTTGTTCCGGGTGAACACTGAAGCTTTCTTT; CDR3 protein: CASSLFRVNTEAFF